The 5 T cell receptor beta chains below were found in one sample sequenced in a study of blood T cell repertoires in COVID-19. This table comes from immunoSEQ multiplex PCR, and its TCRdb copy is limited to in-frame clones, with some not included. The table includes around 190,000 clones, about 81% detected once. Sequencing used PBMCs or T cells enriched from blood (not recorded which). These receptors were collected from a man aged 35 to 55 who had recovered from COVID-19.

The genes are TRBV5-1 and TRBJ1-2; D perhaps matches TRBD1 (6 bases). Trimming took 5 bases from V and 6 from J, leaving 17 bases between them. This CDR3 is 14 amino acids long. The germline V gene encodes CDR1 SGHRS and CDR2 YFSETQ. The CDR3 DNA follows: TGCGCCAGCAGTTTATGGGGGCGCAAGGATGGCTACACCTTC. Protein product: CASSLWGRKDGYTF.

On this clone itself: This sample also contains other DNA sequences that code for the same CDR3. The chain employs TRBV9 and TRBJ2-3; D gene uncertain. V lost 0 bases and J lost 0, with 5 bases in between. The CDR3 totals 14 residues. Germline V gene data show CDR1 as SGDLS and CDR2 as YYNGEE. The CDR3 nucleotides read TGTGCCAGCAGCGTAGTTTCTAGCACAGATACGCAGTATTTT. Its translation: CASSVVSSTDTQYF.

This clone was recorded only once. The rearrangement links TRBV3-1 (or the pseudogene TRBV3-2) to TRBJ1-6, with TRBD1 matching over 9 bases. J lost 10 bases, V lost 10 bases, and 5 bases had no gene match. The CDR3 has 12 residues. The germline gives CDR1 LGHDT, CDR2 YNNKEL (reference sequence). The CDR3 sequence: CATGTGRSPLHF. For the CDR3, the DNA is TGTGCCACCGGGACAGGGAGATCACCCCTCCACTTT.

This chain's CDR3 is CAWAQFSNQPQHF. The DNA for the CDR3 is TGTGCCTGGGCTCAGTTTAGCAATCAGCCCCAGCATTTT. The gene calls are TRBV30 and TRBJ1-5; D is ambiguous. This CDR3 region has 13 residues. V gave up 5 bases and J gave up 0 bases, with 8 bases separating them. Germline CDR1 is GTSNPN and CDR2 is SVGIG (reference sequence).

CDR3 in DNA: TGCAGCGTCAGAACCGGGACATCGGGCTATGGCTACACCTTC. Protein sequence: CSVRTGTSGYGYTF. The rearrangement links TRBV29-1 to TRBJ1-2; the D gene is possibly TRBD1 (6 bases). The CDR3 extends over 14 amino acids. Germline V gives CDR1 SQVTM, CDR2 ANQGSEA. The V end lost 6 bases, the J end lost 4 bases, and 18 bases lay between the germline ends. The whole variable domain, remainder taken from reference TRBV29-1 and TRBJ1-2, is SAVISQKPSRDICQRGTSLTIQCQVDSQVTMMFWYRQQPGQSLTLIATANQGSEATYESGFVIDKFPISRPNLTFSTLTVSNMSPEDSSIYLCSVRTGTSGYGYTFGSGTRLTVV.